These 9 T cell receptor beta chains share one sample of origin, sequenced in a study of cytomegalovirus exposure and HLA in healthy donors (dated by TCRdb to about 2017). The method was the immunoSEQ multiplex PCR assay. For the multiplex PCR, a mixture combining 60 forward primers for TCR Vbeta segments and 13 reverse primers for TCR Jbeta segments was used. TCRdb carries this immuneACCESS record with in-frame sequences only. Its versions omit some clonotypes, under half of them owing to an unresolved V gene in the studies checked, with the rest unexplained. This sample is represented by 130,000 to 150,000 clones; around three quarters of them were singletons. The ten largest clones capture 2% to 3% of the sample. The sequencing input was PBMCs. These receptors were collected from a woman aged 18-29 years in good health and CMV-seropositive.

This clone was detected only once. The genes are TRBV19 and TRBJ2-3, with D possibly TRBD1 on 7 matching bases. Germline values: CDR1 LNHDA, CDR2 SQIVND (reference sequence). The V gene lost 6 bases and the J gene lost 2 bases, with 12 bases spanning the gap. This CDR3 has 14 residues. For the CDR3, the DNA is TGTGCCAGTAGCGGCAGGGGGGACACAGATACGCAGTATTTT. Translating gives CASSGRGDTDTQYF. Full variable domain (rest looked up from reference TRBV19 and TRBJ2-3): DGGITQSPKYLFRKEGQNVTLSCEQNLNHDAMYWYRQDPGQGLRLIYYSQIVNDFQKGDIAEGYSVSREKKESFPLTVTSAQKNPTAFYLCASSGRGDTDTQYFGPGTRLTVL.

V is TRBV7-9 and J is TRBJ2-3; TRBD2 is a possible D gene (6 bases). Germline CDR1 is SEHNR and CDR2 is FQNEAQ (reference sequence). Between the trimmed V and J ends, which lost 4 bases and 1 base, there was a span of 9 bases. There are 14 residues in the CDR3. The CDR3 bases are TGTGCCAGCAGCTCGGAGCGGGGCACAGATACGCAGTATTTT. It encodes CASSSERGTDTQYF.

This rearrangement joins TRBV6-5 to TRBJ1-1, with D tentatively TRBD1 (6 bases). The CDR3 is 14 amino acids. Deletions cut 5 bases from V and 1 base from J, with 11 bases between. The germline gives CDR1 MNHEY, CDR2 SVGAGI. The CDR3 nucleotides are TGTGCCAGCAGTGACCAGGGGAGGAACACTGAAGCTTTCTTT. Its translation: CASSDQGRNTEAFF.

CDR3 protein: CASSVTAEPYNEQFF. The CDR3 DNA reads as TGTGCCAGCAGTGTCACAGCAGAACCCTACAATGAGCAGTTCTTC. The rearrangement uses TRBV28 and TRBJ2-1, with D unresolved. With 5 bases removed from V and 2 bases from J, the gap between germline ends came to 13 bases. In germline, CDR1 is MDHEN, CDR2 SYDVKM. This CDR3 is 15 amino acids long.

To note about this clone: Without the conserved terminal phenylalanine or tryptophan, this CDR3 likely stems from a read error. This sequence joins TRBV5-1 and TRBJ2-7; D might be TRBD2 (6 bases). The CDR3 length is 16 residues. CDR1 is SGHRS, CDR2 YFSETQ, per germline. With 0 bases removed from V and 3 bases from J, the gap between germline ends came to 16 bases. The CDR3 DNA sequence: TGCGCCAGCAGCTTGGGGAACGGAGGAGGGGTCTACGAGCAGTACCTC. It specifies CASSLGNGGGVYEQYL.

The V and J genes are TRBV30 and TRBJ2-2; possibly TRBD1 for D (6 bases). Germline CDR1 is GTSNPN and CDR2 is SVGIG (reference sequence). Trimming pared 2 bases from V and 6 bases from J, leaving 16 bases between. The CDR3 is 15 amino acids. Here the CDR3 reads CAWSRDKVVPGELFF. In nucleotides, the CDR3 is TGTGCCTGGAGTCGGGACAAAGTCGTCCCCGGGGAGCTGTTTTTT.

The CDR3 DNA is TGCGCCAGCAGCCAAGAACGGGTTGGCTCCTACAATGAGCAGTTCTTC. Protein sequence: CASSQERVGSYNEQFF. This sequence joins TRBV4-1 and TRBJ2-1; no clear D. The CDR3 runs 16 residues. From germline, CDR1 is MGHRA and CDR2 YSYEKL. Trimming shortened V by 0 bases and J by 0 bases, and 9 bases separated the two germline ends.

The chain is built from TRBV28 and TRBJ1-5; 8 bases fit TRBD1. V shed 7 bases and J 14 bases; nucleotides not matched to a gene: 7. Germline loops: CDR1 MDHEN, CDR2 SYDVKM. The CDR3 loop spans 11 amino acids. The CDR3 DNA follows: TGTGCCAGCAAGAGGACAGGGTTGAAGCATTTT. Translation: CASKRTGLKHF.

As for this clone: A read error is likely, as this CDR3 ends without the conserved phenylalanine or tryptophan. The V and J genes are TRBV19 and TRBJ1-2; TRBD1 matches at 7 bases. This CDR3 contains 14 residues. Germline CDR1 LNHDA, CDR2 SQIVND (reference sequence). Germline trimming cut 5 bases from V and 2 bases from J; bases unmatched to any gene: 5. CDR3 coding DNA: TGTGCCAGTAGTGCACGACAGGGAAACTATGGCTACACCCTC. This translates into CASSARQGNYGYTL.